The 24 T cell receptor beta chains presented below share a single source sample, sequenced in a study of monozygotic twins with inflammatory bowel disease. No DNA is given; TCRdb re-called the 5' RACE reads and lists each CDR3 protein once. Its table records a few hundred thousand distinct CDR3 sequences. Material: blood. The receptors were sampled from a human donor with ulcerative colitis or Crohn's disease, or a healthy co-twin of an affected twin (not recorded which).

V and J are TRBV12-3 or TRBV12-4 and TRBJ2-2. The CDR3 spans 12 residues. This chain's CDR3 is CASSTDSRELFF.

The rearrangement joins TRBV20-1 to TRBJ2-3; TCRdb's D gene call, TRBD1, goes unchecked for lack of DNA. The CDR3 has 14 amino acids. The germline gives CDR1 DFQATT, CDR2 SNEGSKA (reference sequence). The chain's CDR3 is CSARSPGAQDTQYF.

J is TRBJ2-7 and V is TRBV4-2; TCRdb's D call of TRBD1 is untestable without DNA. Per germline, CDR1 LGHNA and CDR2 YNFKEQ. The CDR3 is 14 residues long. CDR3 loop: CASSQRTGTYEQYF.

The chain carries TRBV12-3 or TRBV12-4 and TRBJ2-7. CDR3 length: 14 residues. The CDR3 is CASSLGVGSEEQYF.

This CDR3 is CASREAAAFGRYGYTF. The chain combines TRBV12-3 or TRBV12-4 with TRBJ1-2. The CDR3 totals 16 residues.

The chain joins TRBV19 to TRBJ2-7; TCRdb's D gene call, TRBD2, goes unchecked for lack of DNA. This CDR3 contains 15 residues. Germline lookup yields CDR1 LNHDA and CDR2 SQIVND (reference sequence). CDR3: CASSIMRGGPYEQYF.

The chain joins TRBV2 to TRBJ2-7; TCRdb returns TRBD2, unconfirmable since there is no DNA. Per germline, CDR1 SNHLY and CDR2 FYNNEI. The CDR3 loop spans 14 amino acids. The CDR3 here is CASSGTSATYEQYF.

The chain employs TRBV4-3 and TRBJ2-3; checking the TCRdb D call of TRBD1 is not possible without DNA. CDR3 length equals 16 residues. Germline CDR1 LGHNA, CDR2 YSLEER. This chain's CDR3 is CASSRDIGTSTDTQYF.

The chain uses TRBV24-1 and TRBJ2-1. The CDR3 has 15 residues. Germline V gene data show CDR1 as KGHDR and CDR2 as SFDVKD. The CDR3: CATSDPTGSGDEQFF.

The chain is built from TRBV6-2 or TRBV6-3 and TRBJ1-2; the TCRdb D gene call, TRBD1, has no DNA to confirm it. The CDR3 length is 17 residues. CDR1 MNHEY and CDR2 SVGEGT come from the germline V gene. CDR3 protein: CASSYSAGQGPNYGYTF.

This sequence joins TRBV20-1 and TRBJ2-7; TCRdb names TRBD2, which stays unverified in the absence of DNA. CDR3 length equals 13 residues. Germline-derived CDR1 and CDR2 are DFQATT and SNEGSKA (reference sequence). CDR3 protein: CSAWTSGGESQYF.

The gene calls are TRBV5-1 and TRBJ2-7; TCRdb reports TRBD1, a call that lacks DNA to check it against. The CDR3 runs to 14 residues. Germline lookup yields CDR1 SGHRS and CDR2 YFSETQ. The CDR3 is CASSLRAGGDEQYF.

The V call is TRBV2, the J call TRBJ1-5; the D call from TCRdb, TRBD1, cannot be confirmed without DNA. The CDR3 runs 15 residues. CDR1 and CDR2 from the germline V gene are SNHLY and FYNNEI. The CDR3 sequence: CASSVEGHANQPQHF. Based on the CDR3 plus reference TRBV2 and TRBJ1-5, the full variable domain is EPEVTQTPSHQVTQMGQEVILRCVPISNHLYFYWYRQILGQKVEFLVSFYNNEISEKSEIFDDQFSVERPDGSNFTLKIRSTKLEDSAMYFCASSVEGHANQPQHFGDGTRLSIL.

This chain links TRBV7-9 with TRBJ2-5; TCRdb's D gene call, TRBD2, goes unchecked for lack of DNA. Germline CDR1 SEHNR, CDR2 FQNEAQ (reference sequence). The CDR3 extends over 17 amino acids. The CDR3 is CASSLGLAGGSVETQYF.

V and J are TRBV6-4 and TRBJ2-1; TCRdb calls TRBD2, which cannot be checked without DNA. From germline, CDR1 is MRHNA and CDR2 SNTAGT. The length of the CDR3 is 15 residues. The CDR3 reads CASSFSGGPYNEQFF.

The chain carries TRBV18 and TRBJ2-6; with no DNA, the TCRdb D assignment of TRBD1 cannot be verified. The CDR3 runs 18 residues. The V gene's germline CDR1 is KGHSH and CDR2 LQKENI. The CDR3 region is CASSPVQMTGLGANVLTF. Full variable domain (rest looked up from reference TRBV18 and TRBJ2-6): NAGVMQNPRHLVRRRGQEARLRCSPMKGHSHVYWYRQLPEEGLKFMVYLQKENIIDESGMPKERFSAEFPKEGPSILRIQQVVRGDSAAYFCASSPVQMTGLGANVLTFGAGSRLTVL.

The chain joins TRBV5-1 to TRBJ2-7; the TCRdb call, TRBD1, lacks DNA for checking. Germline lookup yields CDR1 SGHRS and CDR2 YFSETQ. The CDR3 consists of 13 residues. CDR3 residues: CASSNRDANEQYF.

The gene calls are TRBV5-1 and TRBJ2-5. Germline CDR1 is SGHRS and CDR2 is YFSETQ. CDR3 size: 13 residues. The CDR3 sequence: CATNDIAQETQYF.

This chain uses TRBV4-3 with TRBJ2-5; with no DNA, the TCRdb D assignment of TRBD1 cannot be verified. The CDR3 is 13 amino acids. Germline loops: CDR1 LGHNA, CDR2 YSLEER. This CDR3 is CASSTMTGVPQYF.

This chain links TRBV7-3 with TRBJ2-2; the D call of TRBD1 rests on TCRdb alone, since no DNA is present to check it. From germline, CDR1 is SGHTA and CDR2 FQGTGA. The CDR3 loop spans 17 amino acids. CDR3 region: CASSLSTGTKNTGELFF.

The chain uses TRBV6-2 or TRBV6-3 and TRBJ2-7; with no DNA, the TCRdb D assignment of TRBD1 cannot be verified. In germline, CDR1 is MNHEY, CDR2 SVGEGT. The CDR3 is 16 residues long. CDR3: CASSSFLGQGTYEQYF.

This chain uses TRBV18 with TRBJ2-7; there is no DNA to check the TCRdb D call of TRBD2. The germline gives CDR1 KGHSH, CDR2 LQKENI. The CDR3 has 16 residues. CDR3 amino acids: CASSPPTSSGGREQYF.

The CDR3 protein is CASSLDRVTLNIQYF. The chain combines TRBV7-2 with TRBJ2-4. Germline CDR1 reads SGHTA; CDR2 reads FQGNSA. The length of the CDR3 is 15 residues.

The V gene is TRBV20-1, the J gene TRBJ2-4; the D call from TCRdb, TRBD2, cannot be confirmed without DNA. Germline CDR1 is DFQATT and CDR2 is SNEGSKA (reference sequence). The CDR3 consists of 16 residues. This CDR3 reads CSARVGGGGLKNIQYF.